This T cell receptor (beta chain) was sequenced for a study of blood T cell repertoires in COVID-19. Turning to the study itself: T cells, B-cell-depleted T cells, or PBMCs supplied cDNA or gDNA.

This clone was counted between two and nine times. The protocol was immunoSEQ multiplex PCR, while the TCRdb copy is restricted to in-frame clones and leaves out a portion. The table records approximately 100,000 clones, around 80% of them present only once. The V gene's germline CDR1 is SQVTM and CDR2 ANQGSEA. The ends were cut back, 8 bases at V and 2 bases at J, with 13 bases in the middle. The CDR3 extends over 13 amino acids. This clonotype was obtained from a man in his sixties or seventies with acute or convalescent COVID-19. Sequenced: peripheral blood. The V and J genes are TRBV29-1 and TRBJ2-1; TRBD1 is a possible D gene (5 bases). The CDR3 sequence: CSHGAWTYNEQFF. In DNA form, the CDR3 reads TGCAGCCATGGGGCCTGGACCTACAATGAGCAGTTCTTC.